This entry lists 3 T cell receptor beta chains sequenced from one sample in a study of blood T cells in healthy people across ages. The second PCR ran roughly 6 to 11 cycles with a sample-barcoded 5' primer and J-beta primers. TCRdb processed the 5' RACE reads anew with MiXCR; each CDR3 protein has one entry. The data hold around 990,000 distinct CDR3 sequences, with approximately 26% observed a single time. The same sample was also used in a study of T cells of mothers and their children.

The material sequenced was blood. The source is a girl aged 2 to 9 in good health.

This clonotype has more than one count but fewer than ten. The rearrangement uses TRBV14 and TRBJ2-3; no firm D call. Trimming pared 1 base from V and 3 bases from J, leaving 8 bases between. CDR3 size: 14 residues. The V gene's germline CDR1 is SGHDN and CDR2 FVKESK. The CDR3 DNA sequence: TGTGCCAGCAGCCAAGGACTGGGGACAGATACGCAGTATTTT. It encodes CASSQGLGTDTQYF.

The table lists this clonotype with a few counts. The chain combines TRBV5-6 with TRBJ1-1; D remains ambiguous. CDR3 length equals 14 residues. V gave up 2 bases and J gave up 1 base, with 9 bases separating them. The germline gives CDR1 SGHDT, CDR2 YYEEEE. This CDR3 is CASSFPSPNTEAFF. The CDR3 DNA sequence: TGTGCCAGCAGCTTCCCCTCGCCGAACACTGAAGCTTTCTTT. Full variable domain (missing parts from reference TRBV5-6 and TRBJ1-1): DAGVTQSPTHLIKTRGQQVTLRCSPKSGHDTVSWYQQALGQGPQFIFQYYEEEERQRGNFPDRFSGHQFPNYSSELNVNALLLGDSALYLCASSFPSPNTEAFFGQGTRLTVV.

The chain is built from TRBV3-1 and TRBJ2-7; D remains unclear. Trimming pared 0 bases from V and 3 bases from J, leaving 6 bases between. This CDR3 has 13 amino acids. Germline V CDR1 and CDR2: LGHDT, YNNKEL (reference sequence). CDR3 in DNA: TGTGCCAGCAGCCAAGATCCAGACTACGAGCAGTACTTC. It yields the protein CASSQDPDYEQYF.